The 5 T cell receptor beta chains given below trace back to one sample, sequenced in a study of shared clonotypes between healthy human individuals. Sequencing was performed with immunoSEQ multiplex PCR; in TCRdb, only in-frame clones are kept and a portion is missing. Of approximately 2.3 million clones in the sample, 90% to 95% were seen once. The specimen was naive CD4+ T cells from PBMCs. Subset of the sample: CD45RA+ positively selected. All receptors derive from a young man in good health. Some clones in this sample may be carry-over from other donors' samples.

The chain couples TRBV10-3 to TRBJ1-2, with D possibly TRBD1 on 6 matching bases. CDR1 and CDR2 (germline): ENHRY, SYGVKD. The CDR3 extends over 14 amino acids. Deletions cut 6 bases from V and 2 bases from J, with 13 bases between. CDR3 protein: CAISPTGVNYGYTF. The DNA for the CDR3 is TGTGCCATCAGCCCGACAGGCGTAAACTATGGCTACACCTTC.

The genes are TRBV5-6 and TRBJ2-5, with a tentative D call TRBD2 (5 bases). The J call may be in error: the DNA end matches TRBJ2-7 better. CDR1 and CDR2 (germline): SGHDT, YYEEEE. The CDR3 sequence is 13 residues long. In DNA form, the CDR3 reads TGTGCCAGCAGCCGGAGGCAGCTCTACGAGCAGTACTTC. Translation gives CASSRRQLYEQYF.

J is TRBJ1-4 and V is TRBV4-1; 7 bases line up with TRBD1. Germline V lookup: CDR1 MGHRA, CDR2 YSYEKL. The CDR3 runs 15 residues. V shed 2 bases, J shed 5 bases, and the junction held 5 bases outside the gene matches. The CDR3 reads CASSQPGQRNEKLFF. The CDR3 DNA reads TGCGCCAGCAGCCAACCGGGACAGAGAAATGAAAAACTGTTTTTT.

The V gene is TRBV9, the J gene TRBJ1-4, with 7 positions matching TRBD1. The CDR3 spans 15 residues. Germline V CDR1 and CDR2: SGDLS, YYNGEE. Germline trimming cut 3 bases from V and 15 bases from J; bases unmatched to any gene: 17. CDR3 amino acids: CASSAALAGQEELFF. DNA for the CDR3: TGTGCCAGCAGCGCCGCCCTTGCAGGACAGGAAGAATTGTTTTTT.

The CDR3 sequence is CASSSVGEASSIYNEQFF. CDR3 sequence (DNA): TGTGCCAGCAGTTCGGTCGGGGAGGCTAGCTCAATCTACAATGAGCAGTTCTTC. V and J are TRBV28 and TRBJ2-1, with D possibly TRBD2 on 6 matching bases. The V gene lost 4 bases and the J gene lost 3 bases, with 22 bases spanning the gap. CDR3 length equals 18 residues. Germline CDR1 reads MDHEN; CDR2 reads SYDVKM.